The entry below describes one T cell receptor beta chain. The sample originates from a study of molecular identifiers for immune sequencing clone quantification. V gave up 5 bases and J gave up 6 bases, with 17 bases separating them. Germline V lookup: CDR1 SGHAT, CDR2 FQNNGV. The length of the CDR3 is 15 residues. TCRdb passed the PCR reads through MiXCR, listing each CDR3 protein once. The repertoire includes more than 450,000 distinct CDR3 sequences, roughly a fifth of them detected once, and approximately 0.84% sits in the top ten. Sequencing used naive CD8+ T cells from blood, with Jurkat cell RNA spiked in. Subset meaning: FACS-sorted CD8+CD4-CCR7+CD45RA+ naive T cells. The chain is built from TRBV11-2 and TRBJ2-1; the D gene is possibly TRBD1 (6 bases). The clonotype was recovered from a human donor in good health. Some libraries in this study had Jurkat cell RNA spiked in. CDR3 sequence: CASSTTGTPRNEQFF. As DNA, the CDR3 is TGTGCCAGCAGCACCACCGGGACACCCCGCAATGAGCAGTTCTTC.